This T cell receptor beta chain was documented in a study of CD8+ T cells in alopecia areata. Study background: Oral tofacitinib (5 to 10 mg twice daily) was administered to treated patients. Points from the study as a whole: Clonality in lesional scalp, especially alopecia totalis/universalis, exceeded that of normal scalp.

Extraction and reverse transcription of RNA yielded cDNA as the sequencing template. TCRdb's copy holds only in-frame clones and misses some; the assay was immunoSEQ multiplex PCR. The table lists 120,000 to 150,000 clones, over 80% of them singletons, with about 15% in the top ten. Concerning this clone itself: Antigen specificity is unknown.

V lost 2 bases to trimming and J lost 1 base, with 10 bases between them. Germline CDR1 SGDLS, CDR2 YYNGEE. The CDR3 sequence is 15 residues long. Individuals with alopecia areata gave both lesional scalp punch biopsies and peripheral blood for collection. Sequences were derived from CD8+ T cells sorted from blood, sampled at week 0. This sequence joins TRBV9 and TRBJ2-1, with D possibly being TRBD1 or TRBD2 (6 bases each). The receptor comes from a human donor with alopecia areata. Here the CDR3 DNA reads TGTGCCAGCAGCGTTAGGGGGGCTTCCTACAATGAGCAGTTCTTC. Encoded protein: CASSVRGASYNEQFF.